Each of the 10 T cell receptor beta chains below was sequenced from the same sample in a study of blood T cell repertoires in COVID-19. Assay: immunoSEQ multiplex PCR; the TCRdb copy retains only in-frame clones and omits some. The sample holds over 75,000 clones, 80% seen once. Source material: peripheral blood. The receptors come from a human donor in a cohort sampled during active COVID-19.

This chain links TRBV7-3 with TRBJ2-2, with TRBD2 identical over 9 bases. Germline V gene sequence: CDR1 SGHTA, CDR2 FQGTGA. After removal of 2 bases from V and 7 bases from J, the junction contained 5 bases not matched to a gene. CDR3 size: 15 residues. This CDR3 reads CASSLAGGMSGELFF. Written as DNA, the CDR3 is TGTGCCAGCAGCTTAGCGGGAGGGATGAGCGGGGAGCTGTTTTTT. Based on the CDR3 plus reference TRBV7-3 and TRBJ2-2, the full variable domain is GAGVSQTPSNKVTEKGKYVELRCDPISGHTALYWYRQSLGQGPEFLIYFQGTGAADDSGLPNDRFFAVRPEGSVSTLKIQRTERGDSAVYLCASSLAGGMSGELFFGEGSRLTVL.

This clone was detected ten times or more. The chain uses TRBV28 and TRBJ2-7, with 8 bases matching TRBD1. CDR1 and CDR2 from the germline V gene are MDHEN and SYDVKM. Trimming took 4 bases from V and 4 from J; bases not matched to a gene: 3. CDR3 length: 13 residues. Here the CDR3 reads CASSWQGAYEQYF. The CDR3 coding sequence is TGTGCCAGCAGTTGGCAGGGGGCTTACGAGCAGTACTTC.

V and J are TRBV30 and TRBJ1-5; D is ambiguous. Germline CDR1 and CDR2: GTSNPN and SVGIG (reference sequence). This CDR3 region has 14 residues. V gave up 2 bases and J gave up 3 bases, with 11 bases separating them. The CDR3 loop is CAWSRADYNQPQHF. CDR3 DNA sequence: TGTGCCTGGAGTCGCGCAGACTACAATCAGCCCCAGCATTTT.

There are a few counts of this clone. The chain combines TRBV19 with TRBJ1-1; 7 bases are a match to TRBD1. The junction had 3 bases not matched to a gene; V was cut back by 5 bases and J by 0 bases. This CDR3 has 14 residues. Germline V gene sequence: CDR1 LNHDA, CDR2 SQIVND (reference sequence). The CDR3: CASSRGQLNTEAFF. In nucleotides, the CDR3 is TGTGCCAGTAGTCGGGGACAGCTGAACACTGAAGCTTTCTTT.

The chain carries TRBV9 and TRBJ1-3, with D possibly TRBD1 on 5 matching bases. With 3 bases removed from V and 3 bases from J, the gap between germline ends came to 13 bases. CDR3 length: 15 amino acids. Germline assignment: CDR1 SGDLS and CDR2 YYNGEE. CDR3 sequence: CASSEGRSVGNTIYF. Written as DNA, the CDR3 is TGTGCCAGCAGCGAGGGGAGGTCTGTTGGAAACACCATATATTTT.

V and J are TRBV18 and TRBJ1-2; TRBD1 aligns across 9 bases. Unmatched junction bases numbered 8, after V lost 3 bases and J lost 0 bases. Germline CDR1 reads KGHSH; CDR2 reads LQKENI. The CDR3 contains 17 residues. CDR3 loop: CASSPRGQGNTNYGYTF. The DNA of the CDR3 is TGTGCCAGCTCACCGCGAGGACAGGGGAACACTAACTATGGCTACACCTTC.

This chain links TRBV19 with TRBJ1-1, with unresolved D. Trimming removed 1 base from V and 3 bases from J, with 9 bases in between. This CDR3 region has 14 residues. From germline, CDR1 is LNHDA and CDR2 SQIVND (reference sequence). CDR3 sequence (DNA): TGTGCCAGTAGTATAGGCGACATTCACACTGAAGCTTTCTTT. Its protein product is CASSIGDIHTEAFF.

This sequence joins TRBV6-9 and TRBJ2-5; unclear D gene. Matching the DNA end better, TRBJ2-7 makes the J call doubtful. Germline assignment: CDR1 MNHGY and CDR2 SVAAGI. The CDR3 totals 15 residues. This CDR3 reads CASSYSNSPSYEQYF. The CDR3 nucleotides read TGTGCCAGCAGTTATTCGAATAGCCCCTCCTACGAGCAGTACTTC.

The chain carries TRBV5-1 and TRBJ1-1; 10 nucleotides agree with TRBD1. CDR1 is SGHRS and CDR2 is YFSETQ in the germline V gene. CDR3 length: 15 residues. V was pared by 0 bases and J by 9 bases, with 8 bases of the junction left unmatched. The CDR3 region is CASSLAGTGDGQAFF. As DNA, the CDR3 is TGCGCCAGCAGCTTGGCCGGGACAGGGGATGGACAAGCTTTCTTT.

This chain uses TRBV5-4 with TRBJ2-2; 7 bases fit TRBD1. This CDR3 has 15 amino acids. With 5 bases clipped from V and 2 bases from J, the junction kept 6 bases outside the gene matches. CDR1 and CDR2 (germline): SGHNT, YYREEE (reference sequence). The CDR3 DNA sequence: TGTGCCAGCAGGCACCGGGACAGAAACACCGGGGAGCTGTTTTTT. It yields the protein CASRHRDRNTGELFF.